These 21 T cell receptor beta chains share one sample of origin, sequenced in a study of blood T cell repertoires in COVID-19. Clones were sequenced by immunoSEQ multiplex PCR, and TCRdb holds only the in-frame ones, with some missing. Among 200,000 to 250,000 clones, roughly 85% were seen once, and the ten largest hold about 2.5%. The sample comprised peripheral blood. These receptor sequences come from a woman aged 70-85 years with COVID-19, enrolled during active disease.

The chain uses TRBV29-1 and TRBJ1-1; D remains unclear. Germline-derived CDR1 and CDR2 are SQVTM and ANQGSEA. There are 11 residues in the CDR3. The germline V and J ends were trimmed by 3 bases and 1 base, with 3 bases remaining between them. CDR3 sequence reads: CSVDGNTEAFF. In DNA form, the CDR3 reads TGCAGCGTTGACGGGAACACTGAAGCTTTCTTT.

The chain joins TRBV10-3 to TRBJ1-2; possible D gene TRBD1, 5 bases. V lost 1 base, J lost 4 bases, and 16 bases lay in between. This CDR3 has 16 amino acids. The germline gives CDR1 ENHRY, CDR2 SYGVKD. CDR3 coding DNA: TGTGCCATCAGTGAGTATGGCCCAGGGATGGGCTATGGCTACACCTTC. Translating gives CAISEYGPGMGYGYTF.

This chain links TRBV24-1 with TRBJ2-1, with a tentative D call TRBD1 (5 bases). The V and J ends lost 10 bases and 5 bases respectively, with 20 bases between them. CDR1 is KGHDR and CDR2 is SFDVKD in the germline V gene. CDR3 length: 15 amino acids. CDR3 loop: CATSTRTTRHNEQFF. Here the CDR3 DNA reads TGTGCCACAAGTACCCGGACAACCAGACACAATGAGCAGTTCTTC.

The CDR3 bases are TGTGCCAGCTCACCAGACAGGCACCCTAACAATCAGCCCCAGCATTTT. Translated, it gives CASSPDRHPNNQPQHF. V is TRBV18 and J is TRBJ1-5, with D maybe TRBD1 (6 bases). The CDR3 has 16 amino acids. The germline V gene encodes CDR1 KGHSH and CDR2 LQKENI. Trimming removed 2 bases at V and 3 bases at J, with 14 bases between.

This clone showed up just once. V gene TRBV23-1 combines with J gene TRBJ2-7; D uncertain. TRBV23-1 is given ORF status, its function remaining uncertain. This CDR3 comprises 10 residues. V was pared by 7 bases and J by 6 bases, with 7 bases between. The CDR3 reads CASITGEQYF. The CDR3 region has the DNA TGCGCCAGCATAACGGGCGAGCAGTACTTC.

Written as DNA, the CDR3 is TGTGCTAAGGGTCTTACTAGCGGGATTCCCAATGAGCAGTTCTTC. As protein: CAKGLTSGIPNEQFF. The V and J genes are TRBV12-5 and TRBJ2-1; 10 nucleotides align to TRBD2. The trim removed 10 bases at V and 6 bases at J, leaving 12 bases unmatched. Germline-derived CDR1 and CDR2 are LGHNT and FRNRAP. This CDR3 is built from 15 residues.

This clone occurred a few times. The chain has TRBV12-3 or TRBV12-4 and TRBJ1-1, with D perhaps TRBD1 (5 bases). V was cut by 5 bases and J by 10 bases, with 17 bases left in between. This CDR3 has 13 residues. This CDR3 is CASSPSQAGGAFF. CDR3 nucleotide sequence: TGTGCCAGCAGTCCCTCCCAGGCCGGGGGAGCTTTCTTT.

CDR3 protein: CSASAGQGNSPLHF. Written as DNA, the CDR3 is TGCAGTGCTAGTGCGGGACAGGGTAATTCACCCCTCCACTTT. This sequence joins TRBV20-1 and TRBJ1-6; 9 bases match TRBD1. The germline V gene encodes CDR1 DFQATT and CDR2 SNEGSKA (reference sequence). V dropped 3 bases and J dropped 6; count of bases not matched to a gene: 3. CDR3 length equals 14 residues.

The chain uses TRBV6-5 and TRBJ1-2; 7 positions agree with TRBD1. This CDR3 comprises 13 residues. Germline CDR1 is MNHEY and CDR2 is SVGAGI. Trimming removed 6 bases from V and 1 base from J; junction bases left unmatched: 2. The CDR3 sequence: CASSRDSNYGYTF. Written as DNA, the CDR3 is TGTGCCAGCAGCCGGGACAGTAACTATGGCTACACCTTC.

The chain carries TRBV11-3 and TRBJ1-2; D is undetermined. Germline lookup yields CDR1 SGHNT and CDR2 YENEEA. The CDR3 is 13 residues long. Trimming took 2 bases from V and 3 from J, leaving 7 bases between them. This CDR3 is CASSLNQYYGYTF. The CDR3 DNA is TGTGCCAGCAGCTTAAATCAGTACTATGGCTACACCTTC.

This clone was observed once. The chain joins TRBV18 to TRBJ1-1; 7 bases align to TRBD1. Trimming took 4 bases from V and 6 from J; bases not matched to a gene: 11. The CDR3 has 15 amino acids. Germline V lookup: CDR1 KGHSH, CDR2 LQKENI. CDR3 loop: CASSQLPGQKSEAFF. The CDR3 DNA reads TGTGCCAGCTCACAACTCCCGGGACAGAAGTCTGAAGCTTTCTTT.

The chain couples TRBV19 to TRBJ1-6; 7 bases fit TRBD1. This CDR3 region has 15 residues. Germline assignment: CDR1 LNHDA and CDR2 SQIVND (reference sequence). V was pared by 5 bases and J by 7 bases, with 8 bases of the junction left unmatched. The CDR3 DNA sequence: TGTGCCAGTAGTGTCACGGGACAGACCAATTCACCCCTCCACTTT. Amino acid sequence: CASSVTGQTNSPLHF.

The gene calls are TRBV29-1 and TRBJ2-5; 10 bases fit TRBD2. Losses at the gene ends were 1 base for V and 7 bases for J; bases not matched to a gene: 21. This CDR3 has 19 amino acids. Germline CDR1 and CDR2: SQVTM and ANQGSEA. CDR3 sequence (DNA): TGCAGCGTTGAAGTCGCTCTGGCACTAGCGGGATGGAGAGGGGGGACCCAGTACTTC. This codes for CSVEVALALAGWRGGTQYF. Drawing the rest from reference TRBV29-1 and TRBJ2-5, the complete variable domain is SAVISQKPSRDICQRGTSLTIQCQVDSQVTMMFWYRQQPGQSLTLIATANQGSEATYESGFVIDKFPISRPNLTFSTLTVSNMSPEDSSIYLCSVEVALALAGWRGGTQYFGPGTRLLVL.

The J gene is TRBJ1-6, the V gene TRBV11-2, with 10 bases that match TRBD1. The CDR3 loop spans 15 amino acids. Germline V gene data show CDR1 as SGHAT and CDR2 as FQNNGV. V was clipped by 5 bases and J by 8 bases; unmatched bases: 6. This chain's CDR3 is CASSPTGGMDSPLHF. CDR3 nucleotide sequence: TGTGCCAGCAGCCCGACAGGGGGCATGGATTCACCCCTCCACTTT.

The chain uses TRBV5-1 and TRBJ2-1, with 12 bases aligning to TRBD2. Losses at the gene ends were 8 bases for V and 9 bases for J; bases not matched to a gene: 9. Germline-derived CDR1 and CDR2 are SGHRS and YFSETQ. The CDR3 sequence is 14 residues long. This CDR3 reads CASNLAGGLSEQFF. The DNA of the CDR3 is TGCGCCAGTAATCTAGCGGGGGGGCTAAGTGAGCAGTTCTTC.

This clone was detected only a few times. The CDR3 is CASSSRQGVNQPQHF. CDR3 nucleotide sequence: TGTGCCAGCAGTTCACGACAGGGGGTAAATCAGCCCCAGCATTTT. This chain links TRBV27 with TRBJ1-5; 9 bases are a match to TRBD1. V shed 4 bases, J shed 4 bases, and the junction held 5 bases outside the gene matches. The CDR3 consists of 15 residues. Germline V gene lookup returns CDR1 MNHEY and CDR2 SMNVEV (reference sequence).

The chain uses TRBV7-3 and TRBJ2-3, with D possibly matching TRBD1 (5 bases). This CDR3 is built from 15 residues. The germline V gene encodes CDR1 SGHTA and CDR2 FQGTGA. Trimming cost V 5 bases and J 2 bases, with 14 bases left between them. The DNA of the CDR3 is TGTGCCAGCAGCCAGGGCCCATCTCCCACAGATACGCAGTATTTT. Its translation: CASSQGPSPTDTQYF.

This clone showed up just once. The CDR3 sequence: CASSDPGQARKGYEAFF. The CDR3 region has the DNA TGTGCCAGTAGTGACCCGGGACAGGCCCGCAAGGGATATGAAGCTTTCTTT. The V gene is TRBV19, the J gene TRBJ1-1; 8 bases map to TRBD1. CDR3 length: 17 amino acids. The V gene end was trimmed by 5 bases and the J gene end by 7 bases; junction bases not matched to a gene: 18. Germline V gene lookup returns CDR1 LNHDA and CDR2 SQIVND (reference sequence).

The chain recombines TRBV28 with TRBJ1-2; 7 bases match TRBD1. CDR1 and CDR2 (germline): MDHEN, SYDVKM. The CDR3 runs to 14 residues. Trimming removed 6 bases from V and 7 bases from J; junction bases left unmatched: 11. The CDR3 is CASSPRTGPFGYTF. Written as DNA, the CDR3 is TGTGCCAGCAGCCCCCGGACAGGACCCTTTGGCTACACCTTC.

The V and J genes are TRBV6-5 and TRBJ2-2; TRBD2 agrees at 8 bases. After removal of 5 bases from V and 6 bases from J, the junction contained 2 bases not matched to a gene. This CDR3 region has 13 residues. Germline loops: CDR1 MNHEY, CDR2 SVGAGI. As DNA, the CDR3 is TGTGCCAGCAGTCGGGAGGGGGCCGGGGAGCTGTTTTTT. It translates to CASSREGAGELFF.

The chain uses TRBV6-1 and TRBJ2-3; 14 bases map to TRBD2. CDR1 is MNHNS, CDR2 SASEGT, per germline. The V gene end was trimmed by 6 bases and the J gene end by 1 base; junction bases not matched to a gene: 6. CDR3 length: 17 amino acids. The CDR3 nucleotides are TGTGCCAGCAGGGAACCGGGACTAGCGGGAGGCACAGATACGCAGTATTTT. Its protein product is CASREPGLAGGTDTQYF.